Following are 32 T cell receptor beta chains from one sample sequenced in a study of blood T cell repertoires in COVID-19. Method: immunoSEQ multiplex PCR; TCRdb's copy keeps in-frame clones and lacks some. This sample has 150,000 to 200,000 clones, with 65% to 85% found just once. Material for sequencing was PBMCs or T cells enriched from blood (not recorded which). The receptors shown here come from a man aged 70 or older who had been exposed to COVID-19.

This clone came up once. This chain links TRBV18 with TRBJ2-5; D not certain. V was shortened by 2 bases and J by 5 bases, with 6 bases between the two germline ends. Per germline, CDR1 KGHSH and CDR2 LQKENI. The CDR3 is 12 residues long. The CDR3 DNA reads TGTGCCAGCTCACCAAATCTGGAGACCCAGTACTTC. It is translated as CASSPNLETQYF.

The gene calls are TRBV4-1 and TRBJ1-4; D not certain. CDR1 and CDR2 (germline): MGHRA, YSYEKL. This CDR3 has 14 residues. The V end was cut by 3 bases, the J end by 8 bases, with 13 bases between. The CDR3 coding sequence is TGCGCCAGCAGCCAGGGCGGGGTTAAGGAAAAACTGTTTTTT. Translation gives CASSQGGVKEKLFF.

This sequence joins TRBV9 and TRBJ1-2; the match to TRBD1 covers 7 bases. Looked up from germline, CDR1 is SGDLS and CDR2 is YYNGEE. V was clipped by 3 bases and J by 6 bases; unmatched bases: 5. The CDR3 spans 13 residues. In nucleotides, the CDR3 is TGTGCCAGCAGCGAGGGACAGAGAAATGGCTACACCTTC. Its translation is CASSEGQRNGYTF.

The chain recombines TRBV6-1 with TRBJ2-2; 7 bases are shared with TRBD2. Germline CDR1 reads MNHNS; CDR2 reads SASEGT. The CDR3 runs 18 residues. The junction had 10 bases not matched to a gene; V was cut back by 3 bases and J by 0 bases. The CDR3 coding sequence is TGTGCCAGCAGTGATCCGGGACTATTGGTGGCGAACACCGGGGAGCTGTTTTTT. Its translation is CASSDPGLLVANTGELFF.

The chain uses TRBV4-2 and TRBJ1-4, with 7 bases identical to TRBD1. CDR1 is LGHNA, CDR2 YNFKEQ, per germline. V was clipped by 1 base and J by 1 base; unmatched bases: 0. The CDR3 length is 15 residues. DNA for the CDR3: TGTGCCAGCAGCCAAGGACAGGGAACTAATGAAAAACTGTTTTTT. Its protein product is CASSQGQGTNEKLFF.

This CDR3 is CASSPRRADSYNEQFF. CDR3 nucleotide sequence: TGTGCCAGCAGCCCTAGGAGGGCTGACTCCTACAATGAGCAGTTCTTC. V and J are TRBV5-4 and TRBJ2-1, with a possible D match to TRBD2 (6 bases). CDR1 SGHNT and CDR2 YYREEE come from the germline V gene (reference sequence). The length of the CDR3 is 16 residues. The germline V and J ends were trimmed by 4 bases and 0 bases, with 14 bases remaining between them. Together with reference TRBV5-4 and TRBJ2-1, the CDR3 gives the full variable domain: ETGVTQSPTHLIKTRGQQVTLRCSSQSGHNTVSWYQQALGQGPQFIFQYYREEENGRGNFPPRFSGLQFPNYSSELNVNALELDDSALYLCASSPRRADSYNEQFFGPGTRLTVL.

The gene calls are TRBV11-2 and TRBJ2-5; 8 bases map to TRBD1. The CDR3 is made up of 14 amino acids. V gave up 6 bases and J gave up 5 bases; unmatched junction bases: 8. Germline V gene sequence: CDR1 SGHAT, CDR2 FQNNGV. The CDR3 region has the DNA TGTGCCAGCAGTTTTACAGGGGGTGGGGAGACCCAGTACTTC. This encodes CASSFTGGGETQYF.

The rearrangement joins TRBV4-1 to TRBJ1-1, with TRBD1 as a possible D gene (6 bases). The V end was cut by 4 bases, the J end by 1 base, with 10 bases between. The CDR3 is 14 amino acids. Germline assignment: CDR1 MGHRA and CDR2 YSYEKL. The CDR3 loop reads CASSLGHTNTEAFF. The CDR3 DNA is TGCGCCAGCAGCCTGGGACATACGAACACTGAAGCTTTCTTT.

In this sample, this clone turned up once. The genes are TRBV7-2 and TRBJ1-3; D remains unclear. The CDR3 runs 15 residues. Trimming shortened V by 3 bases and J by 4 bases, and 13 bases separated the two germline ends. The germline CDR1 and CDR2 sequences are SGHTA and FQGNSA. CDR3 loop: CASSLTGVGGNTIYF. The CDR3 bases are TGTGCCAGCAGCTTGACGGGAGTAGGAGGAAACACCATATATTTT.

The chain combines TRBV7-2 with TRBJ2-1, with 8 bases that match TRBD2. Per germline, CDR1 SGHTA and CDR2 FQGNSA. Trimming took 5 bases from V and 4 from J; bases not matched to a gene: 7. There are 15 residues in the CDR3. The chain's CDR3 is CASSRRGGHYNEQFF. The CDR3, as DNA: TGTGCCAGCAGCCGTCGGGGGGGACATTACAATGAGCAGTTCTTC.

In this sample, this clone turned up once. The J gene is TRBJ1-4, the V gene TRBV20-1, with D hard to call. This CDR3 region has 11 residues. Trimming took 4 bases from V and 4 from J, leaving 4 bases between them. Germline lookup yields CDR1 DFQATT and CDR2 SNEGSKA (reference sequence). The CDR3 sequence is CSAILNEKLFF. As DNA, the CDR3 is TGCAGTGCTATCCTTAATGAAAAACTGTTTTTT.

J is TRBJ2-1 and V is TRBV7-9; 13 positions match TRBD2. Germline assignment: CDR1 SEHNR and CDR2 FQNEAQ (reference sequence). V lost 5 bases, J lost 9 bases, and 10 bases stayed unmatched. This CDR3 is 16 amino acids long. The CDR3 sequence: CASSVFTSGRAGEQFF. CDR3 bases: TGTGCCAGCAGCGTATTCACTAGCGGGAGGGCCGGTGAGCAGTTCTTC.

The chain recombines TRBV19 with TRBJ1-2; 9 bases are a match to TRBD1. The CDR3 covers 19 residues. Germline assignment: CDR1 LNHDA and CDR2 SQIVND (reference sequence). V was clipped by 8 bases and J by 1 base; unmatched bases: 20. The chain's CDR3 is CASAWSRSRRDRVNYGYTF. The CDR3 coding sequence is TGTGCCAGTGCTTGGTCCAGAAGTCGCCGGGACAGGGTTAACTATGGCTACACCTTC. Full variable domain (missing parts from reference TRBV19 and TRBJ1-2): DGGITQSPKYLFRKEGQNVTLSCEQNLNHDAMYWYRQDPGQGLRLIYYSQIVNDFQKGDIAEGYSVSREKKESFPLTVTSAQKNPTAFYLCASAWSRSRRDRVNYGYTFGSGTRLTVV.

The chain has TRBV7-2 and TRBJ1-5; TRBD1 matches 9 bases. CDR1 and CDR2 (germline): SGHTA, FQGNSA. This CDR3 has 15 residues. V shed 2 bases, J shed 4 bases, and the junction held 3 bases outside the gene matches. CDR3 residues: CASSLWTGDNQPQHF. The CDR3 bases are TGTGCCAGCAGCTTATGGACAGGGGATAATCAGCCCCAGCATTTT.

This rearrangement joins TRBV3-1 (or the pseudogene TRBV3-2) to TRBJ2-7; 14 nucleotides agree with TRBD2. CDR1 is LGHDT and CDR2 is YNNKEL in the germline V gene (reference sequence). CDR3 size: 15 residues. Trimming removed 3 bases from V and 6 bases from J; junction bases left unmatched: 4. CDR3 loop: CASSHRLAGGSEQYF. The CDR3 DNA sequence: TGTGCCAGCAGCCATAGACTAGCGGGAGGGAGCGAGCAGTACTTC.

The chain combines TRBV24-1 with TRBJ2-7, with TRBD2 matching over 8 bases. This CDR3 spans 16 amino acids. The J segment lost 1 base and the V segment lost 3 bases, leaving 7 bases of the junction unmatched. In germline, CDR1 is KGHDR, CDR2 SFDVKD. As DNA, the CDR3 is TGTGCCACCAGTGATCTGGACTCGGGGGGGTCCTACGAGCAGTACTTC. Translation: CATSDLDSGGSYEQYF.

The chain combines TRBV11-2 with TRBJ1-1; D may be TRBD1 (5 bases). Germline assignment: CDR1 SGHAT and CDR2 FQNNGV. CDR3 size: 14 residues. V was trimmed by 3 bases and J by 5 bases, leaving 13 bases between them. The CDR3 protein is CASSLSGGGTEAFF. The CDR3, as DNA: TGTGCCAGCAGCTTGTCTGGTGGGGGGACTGAAGCTTTCTTT.

The J gene is TRBJ2-6, the V gene TRBV4-2; no definite D call. Trimming removed 2 bases from V and 0 bases from J, with 14 bases in between. This CDR3 is 18 amino acids long. CDR1 is LGHNA, CDR2 YNFKEQ, per germline. The CDR3 loop is CASSQTYQTGSGANVLTF. CDR3 bases: TGTGCCAGCAGCCAAACCTACCAGACGGGCTCTGGGGCCAACGTCCTGACTTTC.

The gene calls are TRBV7-9 and TRBJ1-2; 8 bases align to TRBD1. The CDR3 runs 13 residues. CDR1 is SEHNR and CDR2 is FQNEAQ in the germline V gene (reference sequence). V lost 5 bases, J lost 6 bases, and 5 bases stayed unmatched. CDR3 sequence: CASSRGTGDGYTF. As DNA, the CDR3 is TGTGCCAGCAGCCGCGGGACAGGCGATGGCTACACCTTC.

The V call is TRBV10-1, the J call TRBJ2-2, with D tentatively TRBD2 (6 bases). Germline CDR1 is WNHNN and CDR2 is SYGVQD (reference sequence). The CDR3 loop spans 15 amino acids. V lost 9 bases and J lost 6, with 20 bases in between. CDR3 DNA sequence: TGCGCCAGTTGGGCACGGGGTAGGGAGGCCGGGGAGCTGTTTTTT. This sequence encodes CASWARGREAGELFF.

The J gene is TRBJ1-4, the V gene TRBV9; the match to TRBD1 covers 9 bases. Looked up from germline, CDR1 is SGDLS and CDR2 is YYNGEE. The CDR3 runs 15 residues. After removal of 0 bases from V and 8 bases from J, the junction contained 5 bases not matched to a gene. The CDR3 DNA reads TGTGCCAGCAGCGTAGCGACAGGGGGGGACGAAAAACTGTTTTTT. This gives the protein CASSVATGGDEKLFF.

This chain connects TRBV9 to TRBJ1-6; 7 bases align to TRBD1. V gave up 4 bases and J gave up 6 bases; unmatched junction bases: 10. CDR3 length: 16 residues. The germline gives CDR1 SGDLS, CDR2 YYNGEE. The CDR3 sequence is CASSTSPGQTNSPLHF. The CDR3 DNA is TGTGCCAGCAGCACTTCGCCGGGACAGACTAATTCACCCCTCCACTTT.

This chain uses TRBV12-3 or TRBV12-4 with TRBJ2-7; TRBD2 agrees at 12 bases. The CDR3 consists of 13 residues. After removal of 10 bases from V and 3 bases from J, the junction contained 4 bases not matched to a gene. This CDR3 is CATRGLAGYEQYF. DNA of the CDR3: TGTGCCACAAGGGGACTAGCGGGCTACGAGCAGTACTTC.

For the CDR3, the DNA is TGTGCCAGCAGCGTAGACGGGGGAAGGGGGCCTGGAAACACCATATATTTT. The encoded protein is CASSVDGGRGPGNTIYF. V and J are TRBV9 and TRBJ1-3; 7 bases line up with TRBD1. V was pared by 0 bases and J by 2 bases, with 8 bases of the junction left unmatched. Germline CDR1 reads SGDLS; CDR2 reads YYNGEE. The CDR3 is made up of 17 amino acids.

This clone was detected a few times. The J gene is TRBJ1-2, the V gene TRBV6-1, with 7 positions matching TRBD1. Germline CDR1 MNHNS, CDR2 SASEGT. This CDR3 has 16 amino acids. The ends lost 3 bases at V and 4 bases at J; junction bases unmatched: 11. CDR3 nucleotide sequence: TGTGCCAGCAGTGAGGTAGGAGGACAGGCGATCTATGGCTACACCTTC. Translated, it gives CASSEVGGQAIYGYTF.

The chain has TRBV27 and TRBJ2-7, with TRBD1 as a possible D gene (5 bases). Deletions cut 5 bases from V and 5 bases from J, with 16 bases between. The germline V gene has CDR1 MNHEY and CDR2 SMNVEV (reference sequence). The CDR3 has 14 amino acids. Here the CDR3 DNA reads TGTGCCAGCAGTCCCCTGAAGGGGCGGAACGAGCAGTACTTC. This codes for CASSPLKGRNEQYF.

The rearrangement links TRBV11-2 to TRBJ2-7, with D unclear. The CDR3 totals 14 residues. Looked up from germline, CDR1 is SGHAT and CDR2 is FQNNGV. Between the trimmed V and J ends, which lost 5 bases and 1 base, there was a span of 12 bases. CDR3 protein: CASSQVGGSYEQYF. Written as DNA, the CDR3 is TGTGCCAGCAGCCAAGTTGGCGGATCCTACGAGCAGTACTTC.

The J gene is TRBJ1-2, the V gene TRBV28; D is uncertain. The CDR3 runs 11 residues. Germline CDR1 reads MDHEN; CDR2 reads SYDVKM. V was shortened by 3 bases and J by 8 bases, with 7 bases between the two germline ends. DNA of the CDR3: TGTGCCAGCAGTTTCCTCCTGGGCTACACCTTC. Residues: CASSFLLGYTF.

In DNA form, the CDR3 reads TGTGCCAGCAGTTTACCGCCGGGACAGCCGAACACTGAAGCTTTCTTT. As protein: CASSLPPGQPNTEAFF. The chain joins TRBV27 to TRBJ1-1, with 7 bases lining up with TRBD1. V lost 2 bases, J lost 1 base, and 7 bases stayed unmatched. The CDR3 sequence is 16 residues long. Per the germline V gene, CDR1 is MNHEY and CDR2 is SMNVEV (reference sequence).

The rearrangement joins TRBV6-5 to TRBJ2-7, with TRBD1 as a possible D gene (6 bases). The V and J ends lost 7 bases and 2 bases respectively, with 15 bases between them. The germline V gene has CDR1 MNHEY and CDR2 SVGAGI. The CDR3 sequence is 14 residues long. CDR3 nucleotides: TGTGCCAGCAATTCTGGGGACAACACCTACGAGCAGTACTTC. Translating it yields CASNSGDNTYEQYF.

The V and J genes are TRBV6-5 and TRBJ1-5; TRBD1 matches at 10 bases. The germline V gene has CDR1 MNHEY and CDR2 SVGAGI. Trimming removed 4 bases from V and 2 bases from J; junction bases left unmatched: 5. The CDR3 contains 16 residues. The DNA of the CDR3 is TGTGCCAGCAGTTCTCGGGGGACAGGGGGCAATCAGCCCCAGCATTTT. This translates into CASSSRGTGGNQPQHF.

This clone was recorded a few times. This sequence joins TRBV29-1 and TRBJ2-3; 7 nucleotides align to TRBD2. Germline lookup yields CDR1 SQVTM and CDR2 ANQGSEA. This CDR3 is 14 amino acids long. The trim removed 8 bases at V and 10 bases at J, leaving 18 bases unmatched. This CDR3 is CSLIGGDRGGAQYF. The CDR3 DNA sequence: TGCAGCCTTATAGGAGGAGACCGGGGAGGGGCGCAGTATTTT.